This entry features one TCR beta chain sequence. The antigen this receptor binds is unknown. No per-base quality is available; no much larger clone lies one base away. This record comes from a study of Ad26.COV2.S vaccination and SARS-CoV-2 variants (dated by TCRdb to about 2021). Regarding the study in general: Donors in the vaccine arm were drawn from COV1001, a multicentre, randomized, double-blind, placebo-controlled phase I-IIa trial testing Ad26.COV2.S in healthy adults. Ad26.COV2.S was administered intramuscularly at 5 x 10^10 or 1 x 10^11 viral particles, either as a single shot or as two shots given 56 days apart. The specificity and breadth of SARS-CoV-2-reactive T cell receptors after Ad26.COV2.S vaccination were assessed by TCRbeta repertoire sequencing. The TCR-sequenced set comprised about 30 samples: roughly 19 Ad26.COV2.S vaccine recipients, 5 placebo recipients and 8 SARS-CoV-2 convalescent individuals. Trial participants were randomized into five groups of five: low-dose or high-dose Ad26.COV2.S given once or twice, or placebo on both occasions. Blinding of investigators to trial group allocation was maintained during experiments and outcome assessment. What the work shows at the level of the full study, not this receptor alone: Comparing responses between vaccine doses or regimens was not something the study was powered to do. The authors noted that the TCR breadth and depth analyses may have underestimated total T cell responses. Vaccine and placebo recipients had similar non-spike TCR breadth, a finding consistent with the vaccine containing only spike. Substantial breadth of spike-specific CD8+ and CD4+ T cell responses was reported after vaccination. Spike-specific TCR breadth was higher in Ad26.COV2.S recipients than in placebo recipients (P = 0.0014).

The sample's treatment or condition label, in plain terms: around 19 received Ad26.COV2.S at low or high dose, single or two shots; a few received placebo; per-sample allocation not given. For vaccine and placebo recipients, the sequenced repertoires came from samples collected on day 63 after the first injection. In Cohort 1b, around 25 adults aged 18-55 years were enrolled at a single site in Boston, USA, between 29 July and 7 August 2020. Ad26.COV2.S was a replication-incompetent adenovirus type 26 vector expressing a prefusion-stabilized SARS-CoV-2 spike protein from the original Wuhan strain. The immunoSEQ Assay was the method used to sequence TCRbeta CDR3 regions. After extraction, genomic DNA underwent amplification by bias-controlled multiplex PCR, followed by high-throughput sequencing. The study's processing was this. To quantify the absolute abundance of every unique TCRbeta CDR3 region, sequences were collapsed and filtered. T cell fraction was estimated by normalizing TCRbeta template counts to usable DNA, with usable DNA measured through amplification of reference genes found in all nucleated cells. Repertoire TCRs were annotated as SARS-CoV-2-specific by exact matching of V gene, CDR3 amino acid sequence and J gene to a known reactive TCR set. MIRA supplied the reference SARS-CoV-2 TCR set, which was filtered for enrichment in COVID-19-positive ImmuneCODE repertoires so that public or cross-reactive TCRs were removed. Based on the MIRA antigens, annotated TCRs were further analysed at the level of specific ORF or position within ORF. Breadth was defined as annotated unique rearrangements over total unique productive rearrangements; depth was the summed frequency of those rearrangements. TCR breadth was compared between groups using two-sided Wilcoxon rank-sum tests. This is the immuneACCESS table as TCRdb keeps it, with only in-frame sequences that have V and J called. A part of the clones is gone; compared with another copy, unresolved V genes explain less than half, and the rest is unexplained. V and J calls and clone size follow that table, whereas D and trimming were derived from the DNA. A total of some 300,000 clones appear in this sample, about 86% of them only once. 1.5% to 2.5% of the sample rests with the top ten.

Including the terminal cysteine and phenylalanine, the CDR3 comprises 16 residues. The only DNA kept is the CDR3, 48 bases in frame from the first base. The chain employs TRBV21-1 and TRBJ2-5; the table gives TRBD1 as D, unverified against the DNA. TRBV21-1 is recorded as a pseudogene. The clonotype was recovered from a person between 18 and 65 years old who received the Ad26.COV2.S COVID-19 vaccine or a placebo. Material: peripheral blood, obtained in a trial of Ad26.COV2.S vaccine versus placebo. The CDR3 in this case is CASSNSTGPTQETQYF. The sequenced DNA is TGTGCCAGCAGCAACTCAACAGGACCAACACAAGAGACCCAGTACTTC.